The 27 T cell receptor beta chains in this list originate from one sample, sequenced in a study of T cells in Graves' hyperthyroidism and ophthalmopathy. Amplification of TCR beta CDR3 regions was performed using RNA transcripts as template. Using the HTBI primer set, a first-round RT-PCR was run on the TCR CDR3. Each CDR3 protein gets one entry after TCRdb re-called the multiplex PCR reads with MiXCR. Of about 96,000 distinct CDR3 sequences in the sample, roughly 56% were seen once. Sequencing was carried out using blood. The receptors derive from a woman between 35 and 50 years old with Graves' hyperthyroidism.

The CDR3 DNA sequence: TGTGCCAGCAGCTTGGGGGGGTTGGGAGAGACCCAGTACTTC. Its protein is CASSLGGLGETQYF. The chain links TRBV7-2 to TRBJ2-5; 7 nucleotides match TRBD2. There are 14 residues in the CDR3. After removal of 3 bases from V and 4 bases from J, the junction contained 5 bases not matched to a gene. Germline CDR1 and CDR2: SGHTA and FQGNSA.

The chain employs TRBV15 and TRBJ2-7; 7 bases are shared with TRBD2. Trimming removed 0 bases from V and 5 bases from J; junction bases left unmatched: 7. Germline V gives CDR1 LNHNV, CDR2 YYDKDF (reference sequence). CDR3 length: 15 amino acids. This CDR3 is CATSRDGAGVDEQYF. The CDR3 region has the DNA TGTGCCACCAGCAGAGACGGTGCGGGAGTGGACGAGCAGTACTTC.

The table lists this clonotype with many counts. The chain recombines TRBV7-2 with TRBJ1-6, with D uncertain. This CDR3 is built from 14 residues. V was clipped by 6 bases and J by 7 bases, with 13 bases between them. CDR1 SGHTA and CDR2 FQGNSA come from the germline V gene. The CDR3 region is CASRRGPPNSPLHF. The CDR3 nucleotides are TGTGCCAGCAGACGCGGCCCTCCGAATTCACCCCTCCACTTT.

A remark on this clonotype: This may be a read error, as it is one base from a much larger clone. This chain connects TRBV5-4 to TRBJ1-5; 9 positions match TRBD1. Germline lookup yields CDR1 SGHNT and CDR2 YYREEE (reference sequence). The length of the CDR3 is 17 residues. With 10 bases clipped from V and 4 bases from J, the junction kept 18 bases outside the gene matches. DNA for the CDR3: TGTGCCTGTCCGGGACAGGGAGTCCTCGATCCGAATCAGCCCCAGCATTTT. This codes for CACPGQGVLDPNQPQHF.

The chain combines TRBV28 with TRBJ2-7; D is possibly TRBD1 or TRBD2 (5 bases each). This CDR3 spans 13 amino acids. Germline V gene data show CDR1 as MDHEN and CDR2 as SYDVKM. V was clipped by 6 bases and J by 0 bases, with 9 bases between them. The CDR3 here is CASRQRGSYEQYF. CDR3 DNA sequence: TGTGCCAGCAGGCAGAGGGGCTCCTACGAGCAGTACTTC. The full variable domain, completed using reference TRBV28 and TRBJ2-7, is DVKVTQSSRYLVKRTGEKVFLECVQDMDHENMFWYRQDPGLGLRLIYFSYDVKMKEKGDIPEGYSVSREKKERFSLILESASTNQTSMYLCASRQRGSYEQYFGPGTRLTVT.

Concerning this clonotype: The conserved phenylalanine or tryptophan normally closing the CDR3 is absent here, so this likely arose from a read error. As DNA, the CDR3 is TGCAGCGTTACTTTACTAGCGTCTGGGGGCGAGCAGTACTTA. It codes for CSVTLLASGGEQYL. The chain recombines TRBV29-1 with TRBJ2-7, with 7 bases matching TRBD2. The CDR3 sequence is 14 residues long. Per the germline V gene, CDR1 is SQVTM and CDR2 is ANQGSEA. The junction had 13 bases not matched to a gene; V was cut back by 5 bases and J by 6 bases.

On this clonotype itself: Since a much larger clone is just one base distant, this may be a read error. This chain joins TRBV4-1 and TRBJ2-7, with D perhaps TRBD1 or TRBD2 (5 bases each). This CDR3 comprises 13 residues. Germline CDR1 and CDR2: MGHRA and YSYEKL. With 6 bases removed from V and 5 bases from J, the gap between germline ends came to 14 bases. CDR3 DNA: TGCGCCAGCAGTTCGGGACGTAACCACGAGCAGTACTTC. Its translation: CASSSGRNHEQYF.

A note on this clonotype: One base away lies a much larger clone, so this may be a sequencing read error. The chain couples TRBV13 to TRBJ1-4; no clear D. This CDR3 contains 14 residues. V was pared by 5 bases and J by 13 bases, with 20 bases between. Germline-derived CDR1 and CDR2 are PRHDT and FYEKMQ (reference sequence). The CDR3 region has the DNA TGTGCCAGCAGCCTGCCAGGCCCCATGAAAGCACTGTTTTTT. Protein product: CASSLPGPMKALFF.

This clonotype was observed many times. The gene calls are TRBV7-8 and TRBJ2-7; TRBD1 might be the D (7 bases). The germline gives CDR1 SGHVS, CDR2 FQNEAQ. The CDR3 contains 15 residues. The V end lost 1 base, the J end lost 2 bases, and 12 bases lay between the germline ends. The CDR3 spells CASSLGAGQTYEQYF. The CDR3 bases are TGTGCCAGCAGCTTAGGGGCGGGACAGACCTACGAGCAGTACTTC.

Ten or more counts support this clonotype. The chain has TRBV9 and TRBJ2-2, with 9 nucleotides matching TRBD2. Losses at the gene ends were 3 bases for V and 8 bases for J; bases not matched to a gene: 8. The CDR3 contains 15 residues. The germline gives CDR1 SGDLS, CDR2 YYNGEE. The CDR3 loop is CASSGTSVPGGELFF. The CDR3 region has the DNA TGTGCCAGCAGCGGGACTAGCGTCCCGGGGGGGGAGCTGTTTTTT.

This clonotype was counted a single time. Mismatch with germline at one junction end may stem from a read error. This chain joins TRBV7-9 and TRBJ1-3, with a tentative D call TRBD1 (5 bases). The germline gives CDR1 SEHNR, CDR2 FQNEAQ (reference sequence). The CDR3 contains 15 residues. The CDR3 reads CASGLEALQGYTIYF. In DNA form, the CDR3 reads TGTGCCAGCGGCTTAGAGGCGCTCCAGGGATACACCATATATTTT.

This clonotype appeared many times. V usage is TRBV6-5 and J usage is TRBJ1-2; 9 nucleotides match TRBD1. V was pared by 7 bases and J by 4 bases, with 13 bases of the junction left unmatched. The CDR3 totals 16 residues. In germline, CDR1 is MNHEY, CDR2 SVGAGI. CDR3 loop: CASTRDRVNFLYGYTF. In DNA, the CDR3 is TGTGCCAGCACCAGGGACAGGGTCAACTTCCTCTATGGCTACACCTTC.

The V gene is TRBV7-2, the J gene TRBJ2-5; D possibly matches TRBD1 or TRBD2 (5 bases each). Germline lookup yields CDR1 SGHTA and CDR2 FQGNSA. Trimming stripped 5 bases from V and 5 bases from J, with 18 bases between. The CDR3 covers 15 residues. The DNA for the CDR3 is TGTGCCAGCAGCCAAGAGATGGGGGTAGGGGAGACCCAGTACTTC. Protein product: CASSQEMGVGETQYF.

V is TRBV7-9 and J is TRBJ1-1; D gene unclear. Trimming shortened V by 0 bases and J by 6 bases, and 5 bases separated the two germline ends. The CDR3 runs to 12 residues. From germline, CDR1 is SEHNR and CDR2 FQNEAQ (reference sequence). CDR3 sequence reads: CASSLAGSEAFF. The CDR3 DNA sequence: TGTGCCAGCAGCTTAGCAGGGTCTGAAGCTTTCTTT.

The sample holds many counts of this clonotype. V is TRBV2 and J is TRBJ2-3; 11 bases line up with TRBD2. This CDR3 is built from 15 residues. Germline CDR1 is SNHLY and CDR2 is FYNNEI. Losses at the gene ends were 7 bases for V and 2 bases for J; bases not matched to a gene: 5. CDR3 nucleotide sequence: TGTGCCAGCATACCGGGACTAGCGGACACAGATACGCAGTATTTT. Its protein is CASIPGLADTDTQYF.

This clonotype showed up just a few times. This could be a read error, since a much larger clone is one nucleotide away. This chain uses TRBV2 with TRBJ1-2, with a possible D match to TRBD1 (5 bases). Germline V gene sequence: CDR1 SNHLY, CDR2 FYNNEI. The CDR3 sequence is 15 residues long. CDR3 nucleotides: TGTGCCAGCAGTGAAGCCCGGGACGGGACCTATGACTACACCTTC. This codes for CASSEARDGTYDYTF.

This clonotype occurred many times. The chain has TRBV5-5 and TRBJ2-6, with 11 bases fitting TRBD1. Looked up from germline, CDR1 is SGHKS and CDR2 is YYEKEE (reference sequence). The CDR3 runs to 18 residues. The trim removed 6 bases at V and 2 bases at J, leaving 10 bases unmatched. CDR3 DNA sequence: TGTGCCAGCACCCCAGGATGGGACAGGGGGACTGGGGCCAACGTCCTGACTTTC. This gives the protein CASTPGWDRGTGANVLTF.

V gene TRBV20-1 combines with J gene TRBJ1-2, with 10 bases aligning to TRBD1. CDR3 length: 12 amino acids. The V gene's germline CDR1 is DFQATT and CDR2 SNEGSKA (reference sequence). V shed 6 bases, J shed 9 bases, and the junction held 7 bases outside the gene matches. The CDR3 sequence: CSAWDRGYSYTF. The CDR3 DNA reads TGCAGTGCCTGGGACAGGGGATACAGCTACACCTTC.

This clonotype was seen many times. In DNA form, the CDR3 reads TGTGCCAGCAGTTTCGACAGTACCTACGAGCAGTACTTC. Protein: CASSFDSTYEQYF. V usage is TRBV7-9 and J usage is TRBJ2-7; a weak D match, TRBD1 (5 bases). The CDR3 totals 13 residues. CDR1 SEHNR and CDR2 FQNEAQ come from the germline V gene (reference sequence). V lost 6 bases, J lost 2 bases, and 11 bases lay in between.

Remarks on this clonotype: An end of the junction differs from the germline gene, which may be a read error. The rearrangement uses TRBV19 and TRBJ2-7; D gene ambiguous. The CDR3 is 16 residues long. In germline, CDR1 is LNHDA, CDR2 SQIVND (reference sequence). CDR3 DNA: TGTGCCAGCAGTTTTGCTTGGGCAGCGCCTTCCTGCGAGCAGTGCTTC. Translation: CASSFAWAAPSCEQCF.

The gene calls are TRBV9 and TRBJ1-3, with 9 bases matching TRBD1. The CDR3 sequence is 13 residues long. The V and J ends lost 4 bases and 8 bases, in that order; junction bases with no gene match: 4. Germline CDR1 and CDR2: SGDLS and YYNGEE. The CDR3 DNA reads TGTGCCAGCAGCCCCGGGGACAGGGACACCATATATTTT. This sequence encodes CASSPGDRDTIYF.

This clonotype has only a few counts. The chain couples TRBV6-5 to TRBJ2-7; D tentatively fits TRBD1 or TRBD2 (6 bases each). Germline CDR1 is MNHEY and CDR2 is SVGAGI. This CDR3 has 14 residues. Between the trimmed V and J ends, which lost 4 bases and 0 bases, there was a span of 10 bases. CDR3 sequence (DNA): TGTGCCAGCAGTTTGCGGGACAACTCCTACGAGCAGTACTTC. Protein sequence: CASSLRDNSYEQYF.

This clonotype has only one observation. The chain couples TRBV10-3 to TRBJ2-2, with 9 nucleotides matching TRBD2. The CDR3 length is 14 residues. Germline loops: CDR1 ENHRY, CDR2 SYGVKD. Unmatched junction bases numbered 5, after V lost 8 bases and J lost 4 bases. The CDR3 loop reads CAIGQAGGTGELFF. For the CDR3, the DNA is TGTGCCATCGGGCAAGCGGGAGGCACCGGGGAGCTGTTTTTT.

V gene TRBV4-1 combines with J gene TRBJ2-5; 8 bases are a match to TRBD2. The CDR3 consists of 14 residues. Germline values: CDR1 MGHRA, CDR2 YSYEKL. J lost 4 bases, V lost 2 bases, and 3 bases had no gene match. As DNA, the CDR3 is TGCGCCAGCAGCCAACGGGGGGGATTAGAGACCCAGTACTTC. Its protein product is CASSQRGGLETQYF.

V and J are TRBV6-5 and TRBJ2-7, with no clear D. The CDR3 is made up of 15 amino acids. The V and J ends lost 2 bases and 0 bases respectively, with 11 bases between them. Germline loops: CDR1 MNHEY, CDR2 SVGAGI. Written as DNA, the CDR3 is TGTGCCAGCAGTTACGTCTTTTCGAGCTCCTACGAGCAGTACTTC. Protein: CASSYVFSSSYEQYF.

The chain is built from TRBV12-3 or TRBV12-4 and TRBJ2-5, with a possible D match to TRBD2 (7 bases). V lost 0 bases to trimming and J lost 5 bases, with 10 bases between them. The CDR3 totals 14 residues. The CDR3 region has the DNA TGTGCCAGCAGTTTAGCGGGGGGGCCCGAGACCCAGTACTTC. Translated: CASSLAGGPETQYF.

DNA of the CDR3: TGTGCCACCAGCCCGCCGACTAGCGGGAGTAAAGAGACCCAGTACTTC. This codes for CATSPPTSGSKETQYF. The rearrangement uses TRBV15 and TRBJ2-5, with 12 positions matching TRBD2. V was pared by 5 bases and J by 3 bases, with 7 bases of the junction left unmatched. CDR3 length: 16 amino acids. The germline gives CDR1 LNHNV, CDR2 YYDKDF (reference sequence). Drawing the rest from reference TRBV15 and TRBJ2-5, the complete variable domain is DAMVIQNPRYQVTQFGKPVTLSCSQTLNHNVMYWYQQKSSQAPKLLFHYYDKDFNNEADTPDNFQSRRPNTSFCFLDIRSPGLGDTAMYLCATSPPTSGSKETQYFGPGTRLLVL.